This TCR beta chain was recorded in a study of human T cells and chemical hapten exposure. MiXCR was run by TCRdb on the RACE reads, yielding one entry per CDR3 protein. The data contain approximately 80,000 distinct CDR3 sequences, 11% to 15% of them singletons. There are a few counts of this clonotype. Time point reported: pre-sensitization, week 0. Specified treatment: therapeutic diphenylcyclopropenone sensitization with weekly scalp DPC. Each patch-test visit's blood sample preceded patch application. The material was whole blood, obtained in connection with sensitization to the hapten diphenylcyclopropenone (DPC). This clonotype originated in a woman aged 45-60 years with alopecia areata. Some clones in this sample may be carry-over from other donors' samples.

The CDR3 loop is CASSRIEGGRAFF. In DNA form, the CDR3 reads TGTGCCAGCAGCCGAATTGAGGGAGGGCGCGCTTTCTTT. V is TRBV3-1 and J is TRBJ1-1; D gene ambiguous. Trimming shortened V by 4 bases and J by 11 bases, and 17 bases separated the two germline ends. Germline CDR1 and CDR2: LGHDT and YNNKEL (reference sequence). CDR3 length: 13 residues.